Following are 9 T cell receptor beta chains from one sample sequenced in a study of CD8+CD57+ T cells in acquired aplastic anemia. Template material for TCR beta VDJ and CDR3 profiling consisted of genomic DNA. TCRdb analysed the reads with MiXCR anew, one entry per CDR3 protein. The sample records 400,000 to 450,000 distinct CDR3 sequences, 60% to 80% being singletons. The sequencing sample was made of sorted CD4+, CD8+, or CD8+CD57+ T cells (not recorded which) from PBMCs. The source is a human donor in good health, serving as a control.

CDR3 amino acids: CASSYRGCGPGTQYF. The CDR3 nucleotides read TGTGCCAGCAGCTACAGGGGGTGTGGCCCAGGCACCCAGTACTTC. The chain combines TRBV9 with TRBJ2-7; 8 nucleotides match TRBD1. Germline CDR1 SGDLS, CDR2 YYNGEE. The CDR3 sequence is 15 residues long. V was pared by 4 bases and J by 10 bases, with 16 bases of the junction left unmatched.

This clonotype was seen once. Possible read error: a much larger clone is one base away. The chain employs TRBV12-3 or TRBV12-4 and TRBJ2-2, with D maybe TRBD1 (6 bases). The V end lost 6 bases, the J end lost 7 bases, and 15 bases lay between the germline ends. CDR3 length: 14 amino acids. In DNA, the CDR3 is TGTGCCAGCAGGACGTATTTACAGGGCGGGGAGCTGTTTTTT. It yields the protein CASRTYLQGGELFF.

The chain carries TRBV11-2 and TRBJ1-3; no clear D. The CDR3 loop spans 13 amino acids. Trimming cost V 8 bases and J 9 bases, with 17 bases left between them. CDR1 and CDR2 from the germline V gene are SGHAT and FQNNGV. In DNA form, the CDR3 reads TGTGCCAGCGGCGCGCTTACGGGTACCACCATATATTTT. Protein: CASGALTGTTIYF.

This clonotype was observed a few times. A much larger clone differs from this one at a single base, so this may be a read error. The chain joins TRBV3-1 to TRBJ2-5; no clear D. Germline CDR1 LGHDT, CDR2 YNNKEL (reference sequence). The ends were cut back, 3 bases at V and 2 bases at J, with 7 bases in the middle. The length of the CDR3 is 13 residues. The CDR3 here is CASSHGAQETQYF. In DNA form, the CDR3 reads TGTGCCAGCAGCCACGGTGCTCAAGAGACCCAGTACTTC.

The chain carries TRBV10-3 and TRBJ2-1; maybe TRBD1 (6 bases). Germline CDR1 and CDR2: ENHRY and SYGVKD. V was clipped by 3 bases and J by 10 bases, with 13 bases between them. The CDR3 runs 13 residues. Written as DNA, the CDR3 is TGTGCCATCAGTGATTCGGCAGGGGTCGAGCAGTTCTTC. This codes for CAISDSAGVEQFF.

The chain recombines TRBV10-3 with TRBJ1-6, with no clear D. This CDR3 has 14 amino acids. The germline V and J ends were trimmed by 5 bases and 11 bases, with 16 bases remaining between them. Looked up from germline, CDR1 is ENHRY and CDR2 is SYGVKD. Written as DNA, the CDR3 is TGTGCCATCAGTCTCCCGGAATCCAAGACACCCCTCCACTTT. Protein: CAISLPESKTPLHF.

As for this clonotype: No conserved phenylalanine or tryptophan ends this CDR3, so it is likely a read error. The DNA is omitted, as the CDR3 cannot be located on it reliably, and the CDR3 follows TCRdb's listing. The chain carries TRBV7-2 and TRBJ1-4. The germline gives CDR1 SGHTA, CDR2 FQGNSA. The CDR3 is made up of 13 amino acids, end residues included. CDR3 region: CASSLGGGKKQFH.

This chain links TRBV7-2 with TRBJ2-5; 10 bases match TRBD1. The CDR3 is 15 residues long. The germline CDR1 and CDR2 sequences are SGHTA and FQGNSA. Trimming removed 3 bases from V and 14 bases from J; junction bases left unmatched: 15. For the CDR3, the DNA is TGTGCCAGCAGCTTGGGACAGGGGACTGAGAAACTGTTTTACTTC. The encoded protein is CASSLGQGTEKLFYF.

This clonotype was counted many times. This chain connects TRBV12-3 or TRBV12-4 to TRBJ2-1, with 14 bases fitting TRBD2. Trimming at V came to 6 bases and at J to 6 bases, leaving 4 bases not matched to a gene. The CDR3 length is 15 residues. The CDR3 region is CASSPGLAGANEQFF. The CDR3 DNA sequence: TGTGCCAGCAGCCCGGGACTAGCGGGGGCCAATGAGCAGTTCTTC.